The TCR beta chain under discussion was sequenced for a study of blood T cells in healthy people across ages. The use of a sample-barcoded 5' primer and a J-beta primer mix characterized a second PCR of roughly 6 to 11 cycles. Each CDR3 protein is one row after TCRdb ran MiXCR on the 5' RACE reads. The table has hundreds of thousands of distinct CDR3 sequences, more than 25% seen once. Study results and caveats: Per million T cells, the diversity of TCR beta decreased roughly linearly as age advanced. The study found more naive CD4+ cells and higher diversity in long-lived than aged donors.

This clonotype appeared a few times. The antigen is unknown. These data also featured in a second study, about T cells of mothers and their children.

The sequence was collected from a boy between 5 and 17 years old in good health. The sequenced sample consisted of blood.

CDR3 coding DNA: TGTGCCAGCCAGAAAGCGGGGGGGGTCTATGGCTACACCTTC. This gives the protein CASQKAGGVYGYTF. The chain links TRBV27 to TRBJ1-2; possible D gene TRBD1, 5 bases. From germline, CDR1 is MNHEY and CDR2 SMNVEV (reference sequence). V lost 8 bases, J lost 4 bases, and 17 bases lay in between. The CDR3 loop spans 14 amino acids.